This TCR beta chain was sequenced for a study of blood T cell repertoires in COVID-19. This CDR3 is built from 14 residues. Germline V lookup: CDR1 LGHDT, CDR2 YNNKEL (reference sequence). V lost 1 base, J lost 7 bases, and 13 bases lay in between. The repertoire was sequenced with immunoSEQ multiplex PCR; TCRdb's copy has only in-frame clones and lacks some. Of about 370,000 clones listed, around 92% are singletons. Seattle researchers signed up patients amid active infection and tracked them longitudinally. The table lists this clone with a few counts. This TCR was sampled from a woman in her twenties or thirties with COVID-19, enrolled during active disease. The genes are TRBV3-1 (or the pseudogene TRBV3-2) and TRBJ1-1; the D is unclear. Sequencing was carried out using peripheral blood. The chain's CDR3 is CASSQGWAKIEAFF. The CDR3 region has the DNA TGTGCCAGCAGCCAAGGTTGGGCAAAGATTGAAGCTTTCTTT.